A selection of T cell receptor beta chains follows, all from one sample in a study of blood T cell repertoires in COVID-19. The data were produced by immunoSEQ multiplex PCR, yet TCRdb's version contains in-frame clones alone and is incomplete. Of some 91,000 clones listed, about 80% are singletons. The material sequenced was peripheral blood. The receptor source for this set is a man in his 70s with acute or convalescent COVID-19. The CDR3 runs from the conserved cysteine through the conserved F or W. D genes are given only for firm matches. Some rows have no size entry. The others give once, few or many, or a class for an expanded clone.

j_gene: TRBJ2-5
d_gene: -
v_gene: TRBV29-1
abundance: -
CDR3aa: CSVAQGSETQYF
CDR3nt: TGCAGCGTTGCACAGGGCTCGGAGACCCAGTACTTC

j_gene: TRBJ2-1
d_gene: TRBD2
v_gene: TRBV27
abundance: -
CDR3aa: CASSSLAAYNEQFF
CDR3nt: TGTGCCAGCAGTTCGCTAGCGGCTTACAATGAGCAGTTCTTC

j_gene: TRBJ2-2
d_gene: -
v_gene: TRBV5-5
abundance: -
CDR3aa: CASSGGTENTGELFF
CDR3nt: TGTGCCAGCAGCGGGGGGACCGAGAACACCGGGGAGCTGTTTTTT

j_gene: TRBJ1-5
d_gene: -
v_gene: TRBV29-1
abundance: -
CDR3aa: CSGGQNGPQHF
CDR3nt: TGCAGCGGTGGACAAAACGGGCCCCAGCATTTT

j_gene: TRBJ1-6
d_gene: TRBD1
v_gene: TRBV5-1
abundance: -
CDR3aa: CASSLSGQGYSYNSPLHF
CDR3nt: TGCGCCAGCAGCTTGTCCGGACAGGGTTACTCCTATAATTCACCCCTCCACTTT

j_gene: TRBJ2-4
d_gene: -
v_gene: TRBV19
abundance: -
CDR3aa: CASSISLLLVDIQYF
CDR3nt: TGTGCCAGTAGTATCTCTTTGCTGCTAGTAGACATTCAGTACTTC

j_gene: TRBJ2-3
d_gene: TRBD2
v_gene: TRBV15
abundance: few
CDR3aa: CATSREAGGTTDTQYF
CDR3nt: TGTGCCACCAGCAGAGAGGCGGGAGGAACCACAGATACGCAGTATTTT

j_gene: TRBJ1-2
d_gene: -
v_gene: TRBV7-3
abundance: -
CDR3aa: CAADGYTF
CDR3nt: TGTGCCGCAGATGGCTACACCTTC

j_gene: TRBJ1-1
d_gene: -
v_gene: TRBV29-1
abundance: -
CDR3aa: CSGRQRNTEAFF
CDR3nt: TGCAGCGGTCGACAGCGGAACACTGAAGCTTTCTTT

j_gene: TRBJ1-6
d_gene: TRBD1
v_gene: TRBV24-1
abundance: -
CDR3aa: CATPPQKQGAGSPLHF
CDR3nt: TGTGCCACGCCTCCGCAAAAACAGGGGGCCGGTTCACCCCTCCACTTT

j_gene: TRBJ2-7
d_gene: TRBD1
v_gene: TRBV7-8
abundance: -
CDR3aa: CASSLLVGMDRGRAEQYF
CDR3nt: TGTGCCAGCAGCTTATTAGTGGGCATGGACAGGGGGCGCGCCGAGCAGTACTTC

j_gene: TRBJ1-5
d_gene: -
v_gene: TRBV28
abundance: -
CDR3aa: CASSLSTGVDQPQHF
CDR3nt: TGTGCCAGCAGTTTATCGACAGGAGTGGATCAGCCCCAGCATTTT

j_gene: TRBJ2-3
d_gene: -
v_gene: TRBV29-1
abundance: -
CDR3aa: CSAKGSDTQYF
CDR3nt: TGCAGCGCTAAGGGGTCAGATACGCAGTATTTT

j_gene: TRBJ1-1
d_gene: TRBD1
v_gene: TRBV7-8
abundance: -
CDR3aa: CASSTGQGRAEAFF
CDR3nt: TGTGCCAGCAGCACGGGACAGGGACGGGCTGAAGCTTTCTTT

j_gene: TRBJ2-3
d_gene: -
v_gene: TRBV11-3
abundance: -
CDR3aa: CASSSSTDTQYF
CDR3nt: TGTGCCAGCAGCTCAAGCACAGATACGCAGTATTTT

j_gene: TRBJ1-1
d_gene: -
v_gene: TRBV7-2
abundance: -
CDR3aa: CASSLVLGRGEAFF
CDR3nt: TGTGCCAGCAGCTTAGTTTTAGGCAGGGGCGAAGCTTTCTTT

j_gene: TRBJ1-3
d_gene: -
v_gene: TRBV5-1
abundance: -
CDR3aa: CASSLGQDSGNTIYF
CDR3nt: TGCGCCAGCAGCTTGGGACAGGACTCTGGAAACACCATATATTTT

j_gene: TRBJ1-6
d_gene: -
v_gene: TRBV12-3/TRBV12-4
abundance: -
CDR3aa: CASSLSGGALHF
CDR3nt: TGTGCCAGCAGCCTATCGGGGGGGGCCCTCCACTTT

j_gene: TRBJ1-4
d_gene: -
v_gene: TRBV10-1
abundance: -
CDR3aa: CASSQGNEKLFF
CDR3nt: TGCGCCAGCAGTCAGGGGAATGAAAAACTGTTTTTT

j_gene: TRBJ1-2
d_gene: TRBD1
v_gene: TRBV15
abundance: -
CDR3aa: CATSRDITGTGWGGYTF
CDR3nt: TGTGCCACCAGCAGAGATATTACCGGGACAGGTTGGGGGGGCTACACCTTC

j_gene: TRBJ1-5
d_gene: -
v_gene: TRBV5-1
abundance: -
CDR3aa: CASRRAPGQPQHF
CDR3nt: TGCGCCAGCAGGCGGGCCCCGGGGCAGCCCCAGCATTTT

j_gene: TRBJ2-7
d_gene: -
v_gene: TRBV5-1
abundance: -
CDR3aa: CASSQHPGSSYEQYF
CDR3nt: TGCGCCAGCAGCCAACACCCTGGGAGCTCCTACGAGCAGTACTTC

j_gene: TRBJ2-2
d_gene: -
v_gene: TRBV28
abundance: -
CDR3aa: CASSHQPTGSDTGELFF
CDR3nt: TGTGCCAGCAGTCACCAACCCACAGGGTCGGACACCGGGGAGCTGTTTTTT

j_gene: TRBJ2-7
d_gene: TRBD1
v_gene: TRBV15
abundance: -
CDR3aa: CATSRDGQAYEQYF
CDR3nt: TGTGCCACCAGCAGAGACGGACAGGCCTACGAGCAGTACTTC

j_gene: TRBJ2-1
d_gene: -
v_gene: TRBV24-1
abundance: once
CDR3aa: CATSEPGTGHEQFF
CDR3nt: TGTGCCACCAGTGAACCGGGAACCGGCCATGAGCAGTTCTTC

j_gene: TRBJ2-1
d_gene: -
v_gene: TRBV5-1
abundance: -
CDR3aa: CASSYGDTSYNEQFF
CDR3nt: TGCGCCAGCAGCTACGGGGACACCTCCTACAATGAGCAGTTCTTC

j_gene: TRBJ1-2
d_gene: TRBD1
v_gene: TRBV24-1
abundance: -
CDR3aa: CATSAGDRDGYTF
CDR3nt: TGTGCCACCAGTGCGGGGGACAGAGATGGCTACACCTTC

j_gene: TRBJ1-5
d_gene: -
v_gene: TRBV7-2
abundance: -
CDR3aa: CASSSGHPNNQPQHF
CDR3nt: TGTGCCAGCAGCTCAGGACATCCGAATAATCAGCCCCAGCATTTT

j_gene: TRBJ2-2
d_gene: TRBD1
v_gene: TRBV5-6
abundance: -
CDR3aa: CASGTGTGLTGELFF
CDR3nt: TGTGCCAGCGGAACCGGGACAGGGTTGACCGGGGAGCTGTTTTTT

j_gene: TRBJ1-2
d_gene: -
v_gene: TRBV6-5
abundance: -
CDR3aa: CASSYREINYGYTF
CDR3nt: TGTGCCAGCAGTTACCGGGAGATTAACTATGGCTACACCTTC

j_gene: TRBJ2-1
d_gene: -
v_gene: TRBV5-4
abundance: -
CDR3aa: CASSLEVARSYNEQFF
CDR3nt: TGTGCCAGCAGCCTGGAAGTAGCGCGGTCCTACAATGAGCAGTTCTTC

j_gene: TRBJ1-2
d_gene: TRBD1
v_gene: TRBV19
abundance: -
CDR3aa: CASNDRGRERYGYTF
CDR3nt: TGTGCCAGTAACGACAGGGGAAGAGAAAGGTATGGCTACACCTTC

j_gene: TRBJ1-2
d_gene: -
v_gene: TRBV6-5
abundance: -
CDR3aa: CATHGGRGNYGYTF
CDR3nt: TGTGCCACCCACGGAGGGAGAGGGAACTATGGCTACACCTTC

j_gene: TRBJ2-3
d_gene: TRBD1
v_gene: TRBV18
abundance: -
CDR3aa: CASSPGQGTKDTQYF
CDR3nt: TGTGCCAGCTCACCGGGACAGGGTACGAAAGATACGCAGTATTTT

j_gene: TRBJ1-5
d_gene: -
v_gene: TRBV19
abundance: -
CDR3aa: CASNPGVQIQPQHF
CDR3nt: TGTGCCAGTAACCCGGGGGTACAAATACAGCCCCAGCATTTT

j_gene: TRBJ1-1
d_gene: -
v_gene: TRBV4-1
abundance: -
CDR3aa: CASSLLQGPGPSGTEAFF
CDR3nt: TGCGCCAGCAGCCTGCTGCAGGGGCCAGGACCCAGCGGCACTGAAGCTTTCTTT

j_gene: TRBJ1-1
d_gene: -
v_gene: TRBV6-6
abundance: -
CDR3aa: CASFPGDYKGNTEAFF
CDR3nt: TGTGCCAGCTTCCCAGGGGACTATAAGGGAAACACTGAAGCTTTCTTT

j_gene: TRBJ2-5
d_gene: TRBD2
v_gene: TRBV5-4
abundance: -
CDR3aa: CASSLLVPSGGGETQYF
CDR3nt: TGTGCCAGCAGCCTCCTGGTCCCCAGCGGGGGGGGAGAGACCCAGTACTTC

j_gene: TRBJ1-5
d_gene: TRBD1
v_gene: TRBV2
abundance: -
CDR3aa: CASSEWFRGSNQPQHF
CDR3nt: TGTGCCAGCAGTGAATGGTTCAGGGGGAGCAATCAGCCCCAGCATTTT

j_gene: TRBJ2-2
d_gene: TRBD1
v_gene: TRBV2
abundance: -
CDR3aa: CASSETGQGGNTGELFF
CDR3nt: TGTGCCAGCAGTGAAACGGGACAGGGGGGGAACACCGGGGAGCTGTTTTTT

j_gene: TRBJ2-1
d_gene: -
v_gene: TRBV7-8
abundance: -
CDR3aa: CASSLGGDYNEQFF
CDR3nt: TGTGCCAGCAGCTTAGGGGGAGATTACAATGAGCAGTTCTTC

j_gene: TRBJ2-3
d_gene: TRBD2
v_gene: TRBV7-2
abundance: -
CDR3aa: CASSTRLAGGTDTQYF
CDR3nt: TGTGCCAGCAGCACCCGACTAGCGGGGGGGACAGATACGCAGTATTTT

j_gene: TRBJ1-1
d_gene: -
v_gene: TRBV7-9
abundance: -
CDR3aa: CASSTLTGLNTEAFF
CDR3nt: TGTGCCAGCAGCACCTTGACAGGCCTGAACACTGAAGCTTTCTTT

j_gene: TRBJ1-1
d_gene: -
v_gene: TRBV19
abundance: once
CDR3aa: CASKRQLNTEAFF
CDR3nt: TGTGCCAGTAAACGCCAGTTAAACACTGAAGCTTTCTTT

j_gene: TRBJ2-2
d_gene: -
v_gene: TRBV3-1/TRBV3-2
abundance: few
CDR3aa: CASSPLRAGELFF
CDR3nt: TGTGCCAGCAGCCCCCTCAGGGCCGGGGAGCTGTTTTTT

j_gene: TRBJ1-2
d_gene: -
v_gene: TRBV4-1
abundance: -
CDR3aa: CASSQESRVSDYGYTF
CDR3nt: TGCGCCAGCAGCCAAGAGAGTCGGGTCAGCGACTATGGCTACACCTTC

j_gene: TRBJ1-4
d_gene: -
v_gene: TRBV4-1
abundance: -
CDR3aa: CASSPDRLEKLFF
CDR3nt: TGCGCCAGCAGCCCAGACAGGCTTGAAAAACTGTTTTTT

j_gene: TRBJ2-2
d_gene: TRBD2
v_gene: TRBV7-9
abundance: -
CDR3aa: CASSPRTSGGHYTGELFF
CDR3nt: TGTGCCAGCAGCCCTAGGACTAGCGGGGGGCACTACACCGGGGAGCTGTTTTTT

j_gene: TRBJ1-5
d_gene: -
v_gene: TRBV19
abundance: once
CDR3aa: CASSTSREQPQHF
CDR3nt: TGTGCCAGTAGTACCTCTAGAGAGCAGCCCCAGCATTTT

j_gene: TRBJ1-6
d_gene: -
v_gene: TRBV6-6
abundance: few
CDR3aa: CASTRGQNSYNSPLHF
CDR3nt: TGTGCCAGCACCCGTGGACAGAACTCCTATAATTCACCCCTCCACTTT

j_gene: TRBJ1-2
d_gene: -
v_gene: TRBV2
abundance: -
CDR3aa: CASSEGRGRVKVGYTF
CDR3nt: TGTGCCAGCAGTGAAGGGAGGGGCAGGGTGAAGGTTGGCTACACCTTC

j_gene: TRBJ1-2
d_gene: TRBD1
v_gene: TRBV30
abundance: -
CDR3aa: CAWSVRWDREYGYTF
CDR3nt: TGTGCCTGGAGTGTAAGGTGGGACAGAGAGTATGGCTACACCTTC

j_gene: TRBJ1-4
d_gene: -
v_gene: TRBV19
abundance: -
CDR3aa: CASSIGSGEKLFF
CDR3nt: TGTGCCAGTAGTATAGGGAGCGGGGAAAAACTGTTTTTT

j_gene: TRBJ1-4
d_gene: TRBD1
v_gene: TRBV5-4
abundance: -
CDR3aa: CASSSTGLGEKLFF
CDR3nt: TGTGCCAGCAGCTCGACAGGGCTGGGTGAAAAACTGTTTTTT

j_gene: TRBJ1-1
d_gene: TRBD1
v_gene: TRBV7-9
abundance: few
CDR3aa: CAVQGASTEAFF
CDR3nt: TGTGCCGTACAGGGGGCGAGCACTGAAGCTTTCTTT

j_gene: TRBJ1-1
d_gene: TRBD1
v_gene: TRBV11-2
abundance: -
CDR3aa: CASSLEGTDGHTEAFF
CDR3nt: TGTGCCAGCAGCTTAGAAGGGACAGACGGGCACACTGAAGCTTTCTTT